The rows below give T cell receptor beta chains drawn from one sample of a study of cytomegalovirus exposure and HLA in healthy donors. The protocol was immunoSEQ multiplex PCR, while the TCRdb copy is restricted to in-frame clones and leaves out a portion. The profile shows about 160,000 clones, just under 80% of them singletons. Sequenced: PBMCs. The receptors derive from a woman between 45 and 65 years old in good health and CMV-seronegative. CDR3s leave out the opening cysteine and the closing phenylalanine or tryptophan. A D gene is named only where the DNA matches it firmly.

ASALVEGGNEQF	TRBJ2-1	TRBV5-4	NA
ASSVGPVGRNQETQY	TRBJ2-5	TRBV9	NA
ASSFGRDYGYT	TRBJ1-2	TRBV7-2	NA
ASRQGTTNEKLF	TRBJ1-4	TRBV28	NA
ASRFDRGNSPLH	TRBJ1-6	TRBV6-1	TRBD1
ASSHPLGGRGEKLF	TRBJ1-4	TRBV4-3	TRBD1
ASSQGRSTEAF	TRBJ1-1	TRBV4-3	NA
ASSPSRGGAPETQY	TRBJ2-5	TRBV4-3	NA
ASSLVADTYEQY	TRBJ2-7	TRBV27	NA
ASSLQTSIYGYT	TRBJ1-2	TRBV28	NA
ATSTGQGEKLF	TRBJ1-4	TRBV15	NA
ASWTVNTGELF	TRBJ2-2	TRBV28	NA
ASSYSGRGGSRAF	TRBJ1-1	TRBV6-5	NA
ASSERGTGGAWNEKLF	TRBJ1-4	TRBV9	TRBD1
ASSTPPGEQY	TRBJ2-7	TRBV19	NA